This T cell receptor beta chain is from a study of beta chain features in type 1 diabetes. cDNA synthesis used the whole RNA isolate, giving expressed TCRB sequences. Clones were read by immunoSEQ multiplex PCR, and TCRdb kept only the in-frame ones, dropping some. The table records roughly 380,000 clones, around a fifth of them present only once. Donors contributed one heparinised blood draw apiece, averaging about 110 mL. A CD45RO/CCR7/CD25/CD127/CD95/CD27 panel sorted naive, central memory, regulatory and stem cell-like memory CD4+ cells. Sorted cells reached over 95% purity in every population. Details on this clone: Antigen specificity is unknown.

Germline CDR1 is GTSNPN and CDR2 is SVGIG (reference sequence). The V and J ends lost 5 bases and 5 bases respectively, with 12 bases between them. The CDR3 is 12 residues long. Findings and caveats of the study: Patients with type 1 diabetes showed fewer VDJ junction insertions and more deletions.

The chain links TRBV30 to TRBJ1-1; maybe TRBD1 (5 bases). This clonotype was sampled from a woman aged 18-29 years in good health. The sequenced sample consisted of naive CD4+ T cells from blood. The CDR3 sequence: CAWQQGWTEAFF. CDR3 coding DNA: TGTGCCTGGCAGCAGGGTTGGACTGAAGCTTTCTTT.